This T cell receptor (beta chain) was sequenced during a study of T cell responses to AZD1222 COVID-19 vaccine. Profiled with immunoSEQ multiplex PCR; TCRdb holds only in-frame clones, not every one. Of roughly 67,000 clones detected, approximately 91% appear once; the ten largest clones hold 7.5% to 9%. The CDR3 length is 17 residues. Germline assignment: CDR1 SGHDN and CDR2 FVKESK. V lost 10 bases to trimming and J lost 4 bases; unmatched junction nucleotides: 19. V is TRBV14 and J is TRBJ2-3; TRBD2 matches 8 bases. Sequencing was performed on peripheral blood, taken on day 0 of AZD1222 vaccination. The TCR comes from an adult in good health. For the CDR3, the DNA is TGTGCCATGCCCCGAGATTCGACCCAGCGGGAGTCAGATACGCAGTATTTT. Its protein is CAMPRDSTQRESDTQYF.